The 9 T cell receptor beta chains below were found in one sample sequenced in a study of blood T cell repertoires in COVID-19. Profiling relied on immunoSEQ multiplex PCR, and the TCRdb table lists in-frame clones only, not all of them. The sample gives around 370,000 clones, around 87% of which show up once; 5% to 8.5% is in the top ten. The sample taken for sequencing was peripheral blood. Every receptor here comes from a man younger than 30 with active or convalescent COVID-19.

The chain is built from TRBV27 and TRBJ2-1, with 15 bases lining up with TRBD2. Germline lookup yields CDR1 MNHEY and CDR2 SMNVEV (reference sequence). The J segment lost 7 bases and the V segment lost 5 bases, leaving 15 bases of the junction unmatched. This CDR3 is 19 amino acids long. CDR3 loop: CASSPRTSGGARSRNEQFF. CDR3 nucleotides: TGTGCCAGCAGTCCCCGGACTAGCGGGGGGGCCCGGTCTCGGAATGAGCAGTTCTTC.

The CDR3 sequence is CASSQGLDGRWQETQYF. The DNA for the CDR3 is TGTGCCAGCAGCCAAGGACTGGACGGGAGGTGGCAAGAGACCCAGTACTTC. The chain uses TRBV14 and TRBJ2-5, with 7 bases lining up with TRBD2. The ends lost 1 base at V and 2 bases at J; junction bases unmatched: 10. CDR1 is SGHDN, CDR2 FVKESK, per germline. The CDR3 is 17 amino acids.

The genes are TRBV27 and TRBJ2-1; D possibly corresponds to TRBD2 (6 bases). CDR1 is MNHEY and CDR2 is SMNVEV in the germline V gene (reference sequence). V lost 3 bases, J lost 8 bases, and 20 bases lay in between. This CDR3 has 16 residues. In nucleotides, the CDR3 is TGTGCCAGCAGTTTTCCGTCCGGGACTGCCATCGATGAGCAGTTCTTC. This gives the protein CASSFPSGTAIDEQFF.

The chain has TRBV20-1 and TRBJ2-1; TRBD2 matches at 10 bases. Germline CDR1 reads DFQATT; CDR2 reads SNEGSKA (reference sequence). CDR3 length: 14 amino acids. Trimming took 3 bases from V and 4 from J; bases not matched to a gene: 3. The CDR3 here is CSASATSGYNEQFF. For the CDR3, the DNA is TGCAGTGCTAGTGCGACTAGCGGGTACAATGAGCAGTTCTTC.

This chain links TRBV5-4 with TRBJ2-5, with 7 nucleotides matching TRBD1. J lost 5 bases, V lost 0 bases, and 7 bases had no gene match. The CDR3 covers 15 residues. Germline CDR1 reads SGHNT; CDR2 reads YYREEE (reference sequence). CDR3 region: CASSLGRGRGETQYF. CDR3 nucleotides: TGTGCCAGCAGCTTGGGCCGTGGCAGGGGGGAGACCCAGTACTTC.

V gene TRBV18 combines with J gene TRBJ2-1; TRBD2 aligns across 11 bases. The germline CDR1 and CDR2 sequences are KGHSH and LQKENI. The CDR3 has 13 residues. Trimming took 7 bases from V and 7 from J; bases not matched to a gene: 3. CDR3 bases: TGTGCCAGCTTAGCTAGCGGGAGGAATGAGCAGTTCTTC. The encoded protein is CASLASGRNEQFF. Variable domain in full (rest from reference TRBV18 and TRBJ2-1): NAGVMQNPRHLVRRRGQEARLRCSPMKGHSHVYWYRQLPEEGLKFMVYLQKENIIDESGMPKERFSAEFPKEGPSILRIQQVVRGDSAAYFCASLASGRNEQFFGPGTRLTVL.

This sequence joins TRBV28 and TRBJ1-1; D gene uncertain. The V gene lost 2 bases and the J gene lost 5 bases, with 6 bases spanning the gap. The CDR3 runs 12 residues. From germline, CDR1 is MDHEN and CDR2 SYDVKM. The CDR3 region has the DNA TGTGCCAGCAGTTTAACCCAGACTGAAGCTTTCTTT. Residues: CASSLTQTEAFF. Variable domain in full (rest from reference TRBV28 and TRBJ1-1): DVKVTQSSRYLVKRTGEKVFLECVQDMDHENMFWYRQDPGLGLRLIYFSYDVKMKEKGDIPEGYSVSREKKERFSLILESASTNQTSMYLCASSLTQTEAFFGQGTRLTVV.

This clone was counted once. The chain links TRBV9 to TRBJ1-2; 8 bases agree with TRBD1. V lost 0 bases, J lost 5 bases, and 6 bases stayed unmatched. This CDR3 is built from 15 residues. Germline CDR1 SGDLS, CDR2 YYNGEE. The DNA for the CDR3 is TGTGCCAGCAGCGTAGTGGGGGACAGGAGGTATGGCTACACCTTC. Translating gives CASSVVGDRRYGYTF.

The chain uses TRBV3-1 (or the pseudogene TRBV3-2) and TRBJ1-5; TRBD1 matches 10 bases. CDR1 LGHDT and CDR2 YNNKEL come from the germline V gene (reference sequence). This CDR3 spans 14 amino acids. V shed 4 bases and J 7 bases; nucleotides not matched to a gene: 4. CDR3 nucleotide sequence: TGTGCCAGCAGCCTGGGACAGGGGACCCAGCCCCAGCATTTT. Protein: CASSLGQGTQPQHF.